This T cell receptor beta chain was sequenced in a study of blood T cell repertoires in COVID-19. As for the study in general: In each case, the material was cDNA or gDNA derived from T cells, B-cell-depleted T cells, or PBMCs.

TCRdb keeps only in-frame clones here, not all; method: immunoSEQ multiplex PCR. The repertoire has some 420,000 clones, roughly nine tenths of them found once; the top ten carry roughly 1.1%. Individuals aged about 18 to 100 years were recruited from fewer than 25 US areas. Donors of Cohort 3 who recovered were those that had two negative PCRs, clearance, or symptom resolution. The TCR originated in a man aged 25-40 years who had recovered from COVID-19. Sequencing input: PBMCs or T cells enriched from blood (not recorded which).

CDR3 amino acids: CASSLMTGRGSPLHF. In DNA form, the CDR3 reads TGTGCCAGCAGCCTAATGACAGGACGTGGGAGTCCCCTCCACTTT. The genes are TRBV7-2 and TRBJ1-6; TRBD1 is a possible D gene (6 bases). V was trimmed by 5 bases and J by 13 bases, leaving 21 bases between them. Germline values: CDR1 SGHTA, CDR2 FQGNSA. This CDR3 is 15 amino acids long.